These 29 T cell receptor beta chains share one sample of origin, sequenced in a study of radiation and T cells in renal cell carcinoma. Here immunoSEQ multiplex PCR was the method, and the copy in TCRdb shows in-frame clones only, minus some. This sample carries 100,000 to 150,000 clones, roughly four fifths of them seen once, and the ten largest clones take 1.5% to 2%. Sample time point: blood 2 weeks post-SBRT. Noted treatment: 15 Gy SBRT to primary tumor, nephrectomy 4 weeks later. The sample consisted of blood, taken from a patient whose treatment included radiotherapy and nephrectomy. These receptors were collected from a woman aged 55-70 years with renal cell carcinoma.

The chain uses TRBV2 and TRBJ2-7; a possible D gene is TRBD2 (6 bases). The CDR3 sequence is 12 residues long. Germline assignment: CDR1 SNHLY and CDR2 FYNNEI. Trimming took 10 bases from V and 1 from J, leaving 11 bases between them. The CDR3 here is CATRDFSYEQYF. CDR3 DNA: TGTGCCACCAGGGACTTTTCCTACGAGCAGTACTTC.

The rearrangement uses TRBV18 and TRBJ2-2, with 11 bases fitting TRBD1. The CDR3 runs to 16 residues. The V gene's germline CDR1 is KGHSH and CDR2 LQKENI. The junction had 4 bases not matched to a gene; V was cut back by 3 bases and J by 4 bases. The CDR3 DNA is TGTGCCAGCTCACCGCGGACAGGGGGCGGCACCGGGGAGCTGTTTTTT. Translated, it gives CASSPRTGGGTGELFF.

The V call is TRBV7-9, the J call TRBJ1-1, with 10 positions matching TRBD1. The CDR3 totals 12 residues. The germline CDR1 and CDR2 sequences are SEHNR and FQNEAQ (reference sequence). The ends lost 10 bases at V and 5 bases at J; junction bases unmatched: 4. The DNA for the CDR3 is TGTGCCATAGGACAGGGGGAAACTGAAGCTTTCTTT. Amino acid sequence: CAIGQGETEAFF.

This chain uses TRBV5-1 with TRBJ1-2; a weak D match, TRBD1 (5 bases). The V end was cut by 4 bases, the J end by 4 bases, with 11 bases between. From germline, CDR1 is SGHRS and CDR2 YFSETQ. The CDR3 length is 13 residues. In DNA form, the CDR3 reads TGCGCCAGCAGCCCACCGACAGCCTATGGCTACACCTTC. Translated: CASSPPTAYGYTF.

This clone has more than one count but fewer than ten. V gene TRBV9 combines with J gene TRBJ1-2; perhaps TRBD1 as D (5 bases). The CDR3 is 15 residues long. Germline V gene lookup returns CDR1 SGDLS and CDR2 YYNGEE. The V end lost 0 bases, the J end lost 4 bases, and 13 bases lay between the germline ends. The CDR3 DNA reads TGTGCCAGCAGCGTAGATACAGGAGGTGGCTATGGCTACACCTTC. Protein: CASSVDTGGGYGYTF.

This clone was picked up a small number of times. CDR3: CASRGDTEAFF. The CDR3 nucleotides are TGCGCCAGCAGAGGCGACACTGAAGCTTTCTTT. V usage is TRBV5-1 and J usage is TRBJ1-1; the D is unclear. This CDR3 is built from 11 residues. Trimming pared 5 bases from V and 3 bases from J, leaving 5 bases between. Per the germline V gene, CDR1 is SGHRS and CDR2 is YFSETQ.

J is TRBJ1-2 and V is TRBV7-2; the match to TRBD1 covers 7 bases. Trimming cost V 3 bases and J 8 bases; bases outside gene matches: 6. CDR1 is SGHTA, CDR2 FQGNSA, per germline. This CDR3 has 13 amino acids. CDR3 sequence reads: CASSFIQGQGYTF. Here the CDR3 DNA reads TGTGCCAGCAGCTTTATCCAGGGACAGGGCTACACCTTC.

The chain has TRBV6-1 and TRBJ2-3; D is possibly TRBD1 (6 bases). CDR3 length equals 13 residues. V dropped 4 bases and J dropped 5 bases, with 10 bases sitting between them. Germline V gene data show CDR1 as MNHNS and CDR2 as SASEGT. The CDR3 loop is CASSVLRGDTQYF. The DNA of the CDR3 is TGTGCCAGCAGTGTCCTCAGGGGAGATACGCAGTATTTT.

This clone is labeled medium-sized. The V call is TRBV6-6, the J call TRBJ1-1; maybe TRBD1 (6 bases). V lost 8 bases and J lost 7, with 11 bases in between. Germline values: CDR1 MNHNY, CDR2 SVGAGI (reference sequence). The CDR3 is made up of 11 amino acids. The CDR3: CASGTGLEAFF. The DNA for the CDR3 is TGTGCCAGCGGCACAGGGCTTGAAGCTTTCTTT.

The CDR3 here is CASSGVGDYEQYF. In DNA form, the CDR3 reads TGTGCCAGCAGCGGGGTAGGGGACTACGAGCAGTACTTC. The rearrangement joins TRBV9 to TRBJ2-7, with a weak D call TRBD1 (5 bases). This CDR3 region has 13 residues. V shed 3 bases and J shed 3 bases, with 10 bases lying between them. The V gene's germline CDR1 is SGDLS and CDR2 YYNGEE.

The V call is TRBV11-1, the J call TRBJ2-3; D not certain. This CDR3 comprises 12 residues. CDR1 is SGHAT and CDR2 is FQDESV in the germline V gene (reference sequence). Trimming cost V 5 bases and J 3 bases, with 6 bases left between them. The CDR3 nucleotides read TGTGCCAGCAGCCAAGGAACAGATACGCAGTATTTT. Translating it yields CASSQGTDTQYF.

The chain links TRBV10-3 to TRBJ1-2; TRBD1 aligns across 7 bases. Germline loops: CDR1 ENHRY, CDR2 SYGVKD. With V trimmed by 6 bases and J by 3 bases, 4 bases remained unmatched. The CDR3 totals 13 residues. The CDR3 spells CAIRTGVDYGYTF. The DNA of the CDR3 is TGTGCCATCAGAACAGGGGTAGACTATGGCTACACCTTC.

CDR3 DNA: TGTGCCAGCAGTTACTCGATGACAGGGGGAGGAAAACTGTTTTTT. Residues: CASSYSMTGGGKLFF. V usage is TRBV6-5 and J usage is TRBJ1-4; 9 positions match TRBD1. V dropped 0 bases and J dropped 10; count of bases not matched to a gene: 6. Germline V lookup: CDR1 MNHEY, CDR2 SVGAGI. This CDR3 has 15 residues.

Comment on this clone: This specimen includes other DNA sequences encoding the same CDR3. The V call is TRBV6-5, the J call TRBJ1-2; maybe TRBD1 (5 bases). This CDR3 comprises 14 residues. Germline values: CDR1 MNHEY, CDR2 SVGAGI. Trimming cost V 0 bases and J 4 bases, with 9 bases left between them. The CDR3 nucleotides read TGTGCCAGCAGTTACTCCCAGGGAGGCTATGGCTACACCTTC. Amino acid sequence: CASSYSQGGYGYTF.

This chain connects TRBV2 to TRBJ2-1; 9 bases match TRBD2. CDR3 size: 15 residues. Germline V lookup: CDR1 SNHLY, CDR2 FYNNEI. Trimming removed 8 bases from V and 7 bases from J; junction bases left unmatched: 12. The CDR3 DNA sequence: TGTGCCAGCCCTAGCGGGGACACCGCAGGTAATGAGCAGTTCTTC. This sequence encodes CASPSGDTAGNEQFF.

The J gene is TRBJ2-7, the V gene TRBV11-2, with a weak D call TRBD2 (5 bases). Looked up from germline, CDR1 is SGHAT and CDR2 is FQNNGV. CDR3 size: 14 residues. The V gene lost 4 bases and the J gene lost 0 bases, with 10 bases spanning the gap. The CDR3 is CASSSERSSYEQYF. The CDR3 coding sequence is TGTGCCAGCAGCTCTGAGCGGAGCTCCTACGAGCAGTACTTC.

V usage is TRBV28 and J usage is TRBJ2-1; D possibly corresponds to TRBD2 (5 bases). This CDR3 comprises 15 residues. V shed 4 bases and J shed 3 bases, with 13 bases lying between them. CDR1 is MDHEN and CDR2 is SYDVKM in the germline V gene. The CDR3, as DNA: TGTGCCAGCAGTTCCTGGCTTGACTACTACAATGAGCAGTTCTTC. Encoded protein: CASSSWLDYYNEQFF.

The genes are TRBV4-1 and TRBJ2-3, with D maybe TRBD2 (5 bases). V dropped 0 bases and J dropped 0 bases, with 10 bases sitting between them. Germline CDR1 and CDR2: MGHRA and YSYEKL. The CDR3 runs 16 residues. CDR3 residues: CASSQELARSTDTQYF. The CDR3 region has the DNA TGCGCCAGCAGCCAAGAGCTAGCCAGGAGCACAGATACGCAGTATTTT.

In this sample, this clone turned up once. The chain joins TRBV28 to TRBJ2-1; 9 positions agree with TRBD1. Trimming cost V 5 bases and J 6 bases; bases outside gene matches: 5. Germline lookup yields CDR1 MDHEN and CDR2 SYDVKM. There are 14 residues in the CDR3. Written as DNA, the CDR3 is TGTGCCAGCAGTACACCGGACAGGGGCAATGAGCAGTTCTTC. It translates to CASSTPDRGNEQFF.

The chain employs TRBV28 and TRBJ1-5; no clear D. Trimming stripped 3 bases from V and 6 bases from J, with 9 bases between. CDR1 and CDR2 (germline): MDHEN, SYDVKM. This CDR3 has 13 amino acids. The CDR3 protein is CASSLGRSQPQHF. The CDR3 DNA reads TGTGCCAGCAGTTTGGGGAGGAGTCAGCCCCAGCATTTT.

The J gene is TRBJ1-1, the V gene TRBV5-1; D is uncertain. Trimming took off 0 bases at V and 5 bases at J, with 8 bases between the two ends. This CDR3 region has 13 residues. CDR1 and CDR2 from the germline V gene are SGHRS and YFSETQ. The CDR3 here is CASSLDSQTEAFF. CDR3 nucleotide sequence: TGCGCCAGCAGCTTGGACAGCCAAACTGAAGCTTTCTTT. The whole variable domain, remainder taken from reference TRBV5-1 and TRBJ1-1, is KAGVTQTPRYLIKTRGQQVTLSCSPISGHRSVSWYQQTPGQGLQFLFEYFSETQRNKGNFPGRFSGRQFSNSRSEMNVSTLELGDSALYLCASSLDSQTEAFFGQGTRLTVV.

This sequence joins TRBV4-2 and TRBJ2-1; the match to TRBD2 covers 11 bases. From germline, CDR1 is LGHNA and CDR2 YNFKEQ. V shed 2 bases, J shed 10 bases, and the junction held 7 bases outside the gene matches. This CDR3 has 15 amino acids. In DNA, the CDR3 is TGTGCCAGCAGCCAAATAGCGGGAGGGCCGGGGGAGCAGTTCTTC. Amino acids: CASSQIAGGPGEQFF.

The rearrangement uses TRBV29-1 and TRBJ2-1; 10 bases map to TRBD2. Germline values: CDR1 SQVTM, CDR2 ANQGSEA. The CDR3 has 15 amino acids. The ends lost 0 bases at V and 6 bases at J; junction bases unmatched: 5. Here the CDR3 reads CSVEEGLAYANEQFF. The CDR3, as DNA: TGCAGCGTTGAAGAGGGACTAGCGTACGCCAATGAGCAGTTCTTC.

The chain has TRBV6-6 and TRBJ1-1; D remains ambiguous. CDR3 size: 13 residues. Germline values: CDR1 MNHNY, CDR2 SVGAGI (reference sequence). Trimming shortened V by 4 bases and J by 4 bases, and 10 bases separated the two germline ends. The CDR3, as DNA: TGTGCCAGCAGTTTCGGCCGATCCACTGAAGCTTTCTTT. Encoded protein: CASSFGRSTEAFF.

This rearrangement joins TRBV6-6 to TRBJ1-1, with D perhaps TRBD1 (6 bases). The ends were cut back, 2 bases at V and 4 bases at J, with 14 bases in the middle. The V gene's germline CDR1 is MNHNY and CDR2 SVGAGI (reference sequence). This CDR3 contains 15 residues. The DNA of the CDR3 is TGTGCCAGCAGTTACGATCCAGGGGTGGGCACTGAAGCTTTCTTT. This sequence encodes CASSYDPGVGTEAFF.

The J gene is TRBJ1-2, the V gene TRBV7-2; 10 positions match TRBD1. Germline trimming cut 3 bases from V and 3 bases from J; bases unmatched to any gene: 7. Germline V gives CDR1 SGHTA, CDR2 FQGNSA. The CDR3 is 16 amino acids. CDR3 bases: TGTGCCAGCAGCTTCCGGACAGGGGGTAGTCACTATGGCTACACCTTC. This sequence encodes CASSFRTGGSHYGYTF.

J is TRBJ2-7 and V is TRBV6-5; D unclear. Germline values: CDR1 MNHEY, CDR2 SVGAGI. V shed 3 bases and J shed 6 bases, with 18 bases lying between them. The CDR3 is 15 residues long. DNA of the CDR3: TGTGCCAGCAGTTATTCCGAGGCAGTAGGTTTCGAGCAGTACTTC. Its translation: CASSYSEAVGFEQYF.

V usage is TRBV11-2 and J usage is TRBJ1-5; D not certain. This CDR3 contains 14 residues. The germline V gene has CDR1 SGHAT and CDR2 FQNNGV. The germline V and J ends were trimmed by 6 bases and 4 bases, with 13 bases remaining between them. Written as DNA, the CDR3 is TGTGCCAGCAGTTATGGGTTCGCGAATCAGCCCCAGCATTTT. Amino acids: CASSYGFANQPQHF.

In this sample, this clone turned up once. The chain combines TRBV10-2 with TRBJ2-5; D possibly corresponds to TRBD1 (6 bases). Germline CDR1 and CDR2: WSHSY and SAAADI. The CDR3 is made up of 14 amino acids. Trimming cost V 5 bases and J 4 bases, with 14 bases left between them. This CDR3 is CASSPTGLPETQYF. The CDR3 DNA is TGCGCCAGCAGTCCCACAGGGCTTCCAGAGACCCAGTACTTC.